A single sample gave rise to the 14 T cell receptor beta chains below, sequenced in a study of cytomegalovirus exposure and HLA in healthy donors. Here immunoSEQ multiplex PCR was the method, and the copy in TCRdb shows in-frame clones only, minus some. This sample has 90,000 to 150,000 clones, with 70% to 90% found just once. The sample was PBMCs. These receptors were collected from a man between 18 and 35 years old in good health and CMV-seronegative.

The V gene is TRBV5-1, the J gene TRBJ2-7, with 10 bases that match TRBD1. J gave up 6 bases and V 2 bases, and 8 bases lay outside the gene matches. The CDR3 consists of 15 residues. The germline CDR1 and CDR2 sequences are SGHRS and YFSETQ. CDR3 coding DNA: TGCGCCAGCAGCTTAACCGGGACAGGGGCAGGCGAGCAGTACTTC. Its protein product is CASSLTGTGAGEQYF.

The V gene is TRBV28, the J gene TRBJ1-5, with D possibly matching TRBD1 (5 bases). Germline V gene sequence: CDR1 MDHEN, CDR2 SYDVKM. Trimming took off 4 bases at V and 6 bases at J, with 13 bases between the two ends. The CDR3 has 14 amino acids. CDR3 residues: CASSSILGVQPQHF. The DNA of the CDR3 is TGTGCCAGCAGTTCCATCTTAGGGGTTCAGCCCCAGCATTTT.

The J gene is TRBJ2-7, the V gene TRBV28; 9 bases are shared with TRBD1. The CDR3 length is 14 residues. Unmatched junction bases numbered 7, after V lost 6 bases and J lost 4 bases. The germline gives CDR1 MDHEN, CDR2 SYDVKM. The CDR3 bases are TGTGCCAGCAGGCCGACAGGGGGTTTATACGAGCAGTACTTC. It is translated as CASRPTGGLYEQYF.

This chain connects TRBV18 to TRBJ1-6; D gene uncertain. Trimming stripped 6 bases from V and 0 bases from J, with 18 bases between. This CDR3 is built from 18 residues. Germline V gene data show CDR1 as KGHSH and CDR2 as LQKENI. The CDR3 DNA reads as TGTGCCAGCTCCCAATTTCCTCGACGGAGCTCCTATAATTCACCCCTCCACTTT. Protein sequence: CASSQFPRRSSYNSPLHF.

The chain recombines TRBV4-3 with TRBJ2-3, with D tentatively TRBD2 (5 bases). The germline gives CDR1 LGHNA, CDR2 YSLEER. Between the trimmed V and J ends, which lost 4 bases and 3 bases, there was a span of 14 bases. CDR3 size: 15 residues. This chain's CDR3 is CASSRSYLATDTQYF. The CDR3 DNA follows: TGCGCCAGCAGCCGGAGTTACCTAGCAACAGATACGCAGTATTTT.

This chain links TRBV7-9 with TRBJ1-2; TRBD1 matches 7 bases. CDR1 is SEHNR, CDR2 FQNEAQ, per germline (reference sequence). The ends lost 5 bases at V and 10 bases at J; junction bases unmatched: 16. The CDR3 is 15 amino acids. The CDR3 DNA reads TGTGCCAGCAGCACGACGACAGGGTCGGAAGAGGACTACACCTTC. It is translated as CASSTTTGSEEDYTF.

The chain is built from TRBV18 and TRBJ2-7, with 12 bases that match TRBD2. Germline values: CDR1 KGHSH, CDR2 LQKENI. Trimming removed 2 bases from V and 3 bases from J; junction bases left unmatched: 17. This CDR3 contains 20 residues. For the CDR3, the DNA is TGTGCCAGCTCACCAAGGGCCGGGACTAGCGGGTCCTTCCCCCACTACGAGCAGTACTTC. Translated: CASSPRAGTSGSFPHYEQYF.

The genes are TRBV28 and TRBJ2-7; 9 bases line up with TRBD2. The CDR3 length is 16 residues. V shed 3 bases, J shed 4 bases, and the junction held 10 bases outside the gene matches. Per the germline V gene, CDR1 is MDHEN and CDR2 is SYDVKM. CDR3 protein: CASSFRPSSGIYEQYF. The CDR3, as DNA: TGTGCCAGCAGTTTTCGGCCGTCTAGCGGGATTTACGAGCAGTACTTC.

CDR3 region: CASGWALMNTEAFF. CDR3 bases: TGTGCCAGCGGTTGGGCCCTCATGAACACTGAAGCTTTCTTT. This chain links TRBV2 with TRBJ1-1; no clear D gene. The V gene's germline CDR1 is SNHLY and CDR2 FYNNEI. There are 14 residues in the CDR3. V lost 8 bases, J lost 0 bases, and 13 bases lay in between.

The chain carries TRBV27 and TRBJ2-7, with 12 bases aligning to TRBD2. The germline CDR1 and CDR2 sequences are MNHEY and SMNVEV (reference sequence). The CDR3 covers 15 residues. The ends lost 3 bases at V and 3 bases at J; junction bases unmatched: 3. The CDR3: CASSLTSGSLYEQYF. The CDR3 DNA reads TGTGCCAGCAGTTTGACTAGCGGGAGTCTCTACGAGCAGTACTTC.

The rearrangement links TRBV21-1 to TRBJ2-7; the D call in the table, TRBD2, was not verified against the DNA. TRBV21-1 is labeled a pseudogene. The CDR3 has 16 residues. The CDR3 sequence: CASSKDNGGSSYEQYF. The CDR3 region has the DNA TGTGCCAGCAGCAAAGACAACGGGGGGAGCTCCTACGAGCAGTACTTC.

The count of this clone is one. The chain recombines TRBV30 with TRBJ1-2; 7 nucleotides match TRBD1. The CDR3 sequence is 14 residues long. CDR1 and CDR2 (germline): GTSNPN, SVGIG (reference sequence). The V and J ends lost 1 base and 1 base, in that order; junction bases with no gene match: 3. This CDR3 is CAWSGTGLNYGYTF. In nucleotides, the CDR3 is TGTGCCTGGAGTGGGACAGGTCTTAACTATGGCTACACCTTC.

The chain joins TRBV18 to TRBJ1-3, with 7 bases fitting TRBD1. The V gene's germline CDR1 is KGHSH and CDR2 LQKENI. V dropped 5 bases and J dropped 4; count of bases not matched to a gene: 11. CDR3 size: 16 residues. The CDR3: CASSTSGTVSGNTIYF. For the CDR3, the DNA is TGTGCCAGCTCAACATCCGGGACAGTGTCCGGAAACACCATATATTTT. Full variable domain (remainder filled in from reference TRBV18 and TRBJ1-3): NAGVMQNPRHLVRRRGQEARLRCSPMKGHSHVYWYRQLPEEGLKFMVYLQKENIIDESGMPKERFSAEFPKEGPSILRIQQVVRGDSAAYFCASSTSGTVSGNTIYFGEGSWLTVV.

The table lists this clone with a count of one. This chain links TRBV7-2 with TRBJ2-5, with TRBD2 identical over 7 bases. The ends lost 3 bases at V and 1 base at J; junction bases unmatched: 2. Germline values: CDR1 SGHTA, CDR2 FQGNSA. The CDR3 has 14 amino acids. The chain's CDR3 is CASSFGGTQETQYF. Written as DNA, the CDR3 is TGTGCCAGCAGCTTCGGGGGGACCCAAGAGACCCAGTACTTC.